The clone carrying this T cell receptor beta chain was counted a few times. This sample was included in a study of T-cell reconstitution after alpha-beta-depleted transplantation in children. A TCRbeta library incorporating unique molecular identifiers was prepared. Each CDR3 protein is one row after TCRdb ran MiXCR on the PCR reads. In the table there are around 700,000 distinct CDR3 sequences, about an eighth of which are singletons. Trimming took 7 bases from V and 4 from J, leaving 17 bases between them. The CDR3 sequence is 16 residues long. Germline V gives CDR1 MDHEN, CDR2 SYDVKM. V and J are TRBV28 and TRBJ2-6; a possible D gene is TRBD2 (6 bases). The TCR originated in a girl aged 2-10 years with congenital amegakaryocytic thrombocytopenia, due to receive a stem cell transplant. The starting material was PBMCs, obtained before TCRalphabeta/CD19-depleted stem cell transplant. The CDR3 sequence: CASNPGGASGANVLTF. CDR3 coding DNA: TGTGCCAGCAACCCTGGAGGGGCTTCAGGGGCCAACGTCCTGACTTTC.